The clone carrying this T cell receptor (beta chain) has at least ten counts. The target antigen is unknown. This record comes from a study of T cell repertoires in cytomegalovirus infection. MiXCR was run by TCRdb on the reads, yielding one entry per CDR3 protein. The table records about 830,000 distinct CDR3 sequences, 30% to 35% of them present only once. Trimming removed 6 bases from V and 0 bases from J, with 9 bases in between. The germline V gene has CDR1 MNHNY and CDR2 SVGAGI (reference sequence). The CDR3 covers 14 residues. The sequence derives from a human donor in good health (CMV status not recorded). Some clones in this sample may be carry-over from other donors' samples. The specimen was cultured CD8+ T cells from PBMCs, collected from culture after CMV antigen stimulation. The V and J genes are TRBV6-6 and TRBJ2-4; the D is unclear. The CDR3 region is CASSSELAKNIQYF. CDR3 in DNA: TGTGCCAGCAGCTCAGAGCTAGCCAAAAACATTCAGTACTTC.